This T cell receptor (beta chain) was identified during a study of cytomegalovirus exposure and HLA in healthy donors. A multiplex PCR was run with 60 Vbeta primers and 13 Jbeta primers. Study processing details: Roughly 11 million shared chains were among 65 million to 85 million unique TCR beta chains counted in a later analysis. The table came from immunoSEQ multiplex PCR; TCRdb's copy has only in-frame clones and leaves some out. V and J calls and clone size are as listed in that table; D and trimming were resolved from the DNA. The repertoire has some 200,000 clones, around 80% of them found once; the top ten carry approximately 0.22%. Study-wide points: A link between a missense DCLRE1C variant and TCR beta V- and J-gene trimming emerged from a later analysis. Fewer N-insertions (relative to the approximately 700-donor mean) were reportedly seen in an Asian-associated ancestry cluster in a later analysis. The classifier, whose performance was assessed in both the original and validation cohorts, reportedly diagnosed cytomegalovirus status with high specificity and sensitivity.

As to this clone: Its specificity is unknown.

Sequenced sample: PBMCs. The clonotype comes from a girl aged 2 to 10 in good health and CMV-seronegative.

CDR3 region: CASSWGGNRNTEAFF. DNA of the CDR3: TGTGCCAGCAGCTGGGGAGGGAACCGAAACACTGAAGCTTTCTTT. The chain is built from TRBV5-5 and TRBJ1-1; no firm D call. Trimming shortened V by 3 bases and J by 2 bases, and 14 bases separated the two germline ends. The V gene's germline CDR1 is SGHKS and CDR2 YYEKEE (reference sequence). The length of the CDR3 is 15 residues.